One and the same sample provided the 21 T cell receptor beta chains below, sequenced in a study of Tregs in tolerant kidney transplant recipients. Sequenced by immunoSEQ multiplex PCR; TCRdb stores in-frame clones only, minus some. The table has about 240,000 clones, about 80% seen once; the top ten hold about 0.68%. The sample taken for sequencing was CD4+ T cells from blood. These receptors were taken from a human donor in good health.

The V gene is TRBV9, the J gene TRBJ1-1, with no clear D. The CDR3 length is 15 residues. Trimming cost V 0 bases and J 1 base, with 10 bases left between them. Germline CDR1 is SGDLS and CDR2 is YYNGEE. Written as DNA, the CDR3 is TGTGCCAGCAGCGTAGTAGGGCAGTCGAACACTGAAGCTTTCTTT. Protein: CASSVVGQSNTEAFF.

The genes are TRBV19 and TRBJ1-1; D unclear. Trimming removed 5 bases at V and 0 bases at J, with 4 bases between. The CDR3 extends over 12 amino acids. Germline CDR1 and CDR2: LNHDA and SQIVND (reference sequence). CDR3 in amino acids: CASSLLNTEAFF. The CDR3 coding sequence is TGTGCCAGTAGTCTTCTGAACACTGAAGCTTTCTTT.

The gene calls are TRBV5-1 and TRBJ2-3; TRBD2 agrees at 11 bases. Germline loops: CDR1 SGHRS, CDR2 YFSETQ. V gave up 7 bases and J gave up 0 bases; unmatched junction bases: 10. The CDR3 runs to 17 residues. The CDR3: CASERGLADSSTDTQYF. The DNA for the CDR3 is TGCGCCAGCGAAAGGGGACTAGCGGACTCTAGCACAGATACGCAGTATTTT.

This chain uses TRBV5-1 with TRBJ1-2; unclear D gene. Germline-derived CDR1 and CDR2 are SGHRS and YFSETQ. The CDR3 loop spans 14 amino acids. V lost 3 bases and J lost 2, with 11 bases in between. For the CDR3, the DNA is TGCGCCAGCAGCTCGGCAGAAACGAACTATGGCTACACCTTC. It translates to CASSSAETNYGYTF.

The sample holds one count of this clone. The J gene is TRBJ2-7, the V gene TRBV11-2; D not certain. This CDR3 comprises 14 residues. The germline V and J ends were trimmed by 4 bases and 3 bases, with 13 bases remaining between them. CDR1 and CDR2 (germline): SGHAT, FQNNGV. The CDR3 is CASSSQLIHYEQYF. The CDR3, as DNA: TGTGCCAGCAGCTCCCAACTGATCCACTACGAGCAGTACTTC.

As DNA, the CDR3 is TGCGCCAGCAGCAAGGGACTCACCACCTTCTACGAGCAGTACTTC. Translation gives CASSKGLTTFYEQYF. This chain links TRBV5-1 with TRBJ2-7, with D perhaps matching TRBD2 (6 bases). This CDR3 is built from 15 residues. The V end lost 4 bases, the J end lost 3 bases, and 17 bases lay between the germline ends. CDR1 SGHRS and CDR2 YFSETQ come from the germline V gene.

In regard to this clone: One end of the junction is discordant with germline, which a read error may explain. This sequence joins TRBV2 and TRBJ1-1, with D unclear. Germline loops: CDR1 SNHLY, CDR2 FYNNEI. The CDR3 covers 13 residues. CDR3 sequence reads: CASWKVRNAEAFF. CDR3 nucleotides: TGTGCCAGCTGGAAGGTTCGGAACGCTGAAGCTTTCTTT.

The CDR3 DNA follows: TGTGCCAGCAGCTTCCGGGGGGTTGAGACCCAGTACTTC. It codes for CASSFRGVETQYF. The rearrangement links TRBV7-2 to TRBJ2-5, with 7 bases aligning to TRBD2. V lost 3 bases and J lost 5; bases outside the gene matches: 3. Germline V gene sequence: CDR1 SGHTA, CDR2 FQGNSA. The CDR3 spans 13 residues. The entire variable domain, with the rest obtained from reference TRBV7-2 and TRBJ2-5, is as follows: GAGVSQSPSNKVTEKGKDVELRCDPISGHTALYWYRQSLGQGLEFLIYFQGNSAPDKSGLPSDRFSAERTGGSVSTLTIQRTQQEDSAVYLCASSFRGVETQYFGPGTRLLVL.

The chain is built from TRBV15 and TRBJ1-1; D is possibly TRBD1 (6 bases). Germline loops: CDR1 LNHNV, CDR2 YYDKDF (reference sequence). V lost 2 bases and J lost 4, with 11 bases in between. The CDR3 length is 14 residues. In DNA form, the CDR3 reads TGTGCCACCAGCAGAAAAGGGGGAATCACTGAAGCTTTCTTT. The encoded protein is CATSRKGGITEAFF.

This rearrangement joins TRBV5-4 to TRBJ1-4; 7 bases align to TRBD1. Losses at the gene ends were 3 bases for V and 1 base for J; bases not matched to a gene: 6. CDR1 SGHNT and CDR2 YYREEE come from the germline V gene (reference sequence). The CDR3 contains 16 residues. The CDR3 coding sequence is TGTGCCAGCAGCTCTGACAGGGACTTAACTAATGAAAAACTGTTTTTT. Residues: CASSSDRDLTNEKLFF.

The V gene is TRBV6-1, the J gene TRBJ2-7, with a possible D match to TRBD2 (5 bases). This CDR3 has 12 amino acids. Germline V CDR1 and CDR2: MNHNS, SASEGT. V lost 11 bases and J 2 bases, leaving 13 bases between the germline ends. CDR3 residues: CAAGRNTYEQYF. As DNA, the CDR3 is TGTGCCGCGGGCCGCAACACCTACGAGCAGTACTTC.

CDR3 residues: CASSLAGYTDTQYF. CDR3 coding DNA: TGTGCCAGCAGCTTAGCGGGCTACACAGATACGCAGTATTTT. The chain employs TRBV7-9 and TRBJ2-3; D is ambiguous. CDR1 and CDR2 from the germline V gene are SEHNR and FQNEAQ (reference sequence). V shed 0 bases and J shed 2 bases, with 6 bases lying between them. The CDR3 loop spans 14 amino acids.

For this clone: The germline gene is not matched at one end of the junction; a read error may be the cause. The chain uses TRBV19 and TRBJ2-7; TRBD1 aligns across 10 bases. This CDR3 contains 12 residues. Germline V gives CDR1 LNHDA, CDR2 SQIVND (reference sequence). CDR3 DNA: TGTGCCAGTAGTAGCCGACAGGGGGCGCCGGACTTC. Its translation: CASSSRQGAPDF.

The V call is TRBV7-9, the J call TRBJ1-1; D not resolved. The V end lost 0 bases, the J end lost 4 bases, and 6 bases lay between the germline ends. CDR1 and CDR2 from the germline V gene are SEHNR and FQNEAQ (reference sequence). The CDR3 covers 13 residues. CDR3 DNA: TGTGCCAGCAGCTTAGCAGGGCCCACTGAAGCTTTCTTT. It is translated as CASSLAGPTEAFF. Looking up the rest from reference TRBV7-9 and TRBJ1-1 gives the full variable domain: DTGVSQNPRHKITKRGQNVTFRCDPISEHNRLYWYRQTLGQGPEFLTYFQNEAQLEKSRLLSDRFSAERPKGSFSTLEIQRTEQGDSAMYLCASSLAGPTEAFFGQGTRLTVV.

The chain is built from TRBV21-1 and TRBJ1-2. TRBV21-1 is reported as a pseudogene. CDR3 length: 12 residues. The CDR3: CARPGRPYGYTF. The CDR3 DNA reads TGTGCCAGGCCCGGACGGCCCTATGGCTACACCTTC.

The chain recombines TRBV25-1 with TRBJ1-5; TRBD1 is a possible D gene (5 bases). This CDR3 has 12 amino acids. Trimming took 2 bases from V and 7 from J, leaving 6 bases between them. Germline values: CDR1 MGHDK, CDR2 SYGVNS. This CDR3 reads CASSERGQPQHF. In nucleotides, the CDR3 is TGTGCCAGCAGTGAACGGGGGCAGCCCCAGCATTTT.

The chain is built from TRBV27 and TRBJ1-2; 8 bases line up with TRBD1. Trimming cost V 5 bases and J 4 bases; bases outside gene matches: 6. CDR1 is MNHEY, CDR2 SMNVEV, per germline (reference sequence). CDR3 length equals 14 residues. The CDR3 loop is CASSRDRSLYGYTF. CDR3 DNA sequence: TGTGCCAGCAGTCGGGACAGGAGCCTCTATGGCTACACCTTC.

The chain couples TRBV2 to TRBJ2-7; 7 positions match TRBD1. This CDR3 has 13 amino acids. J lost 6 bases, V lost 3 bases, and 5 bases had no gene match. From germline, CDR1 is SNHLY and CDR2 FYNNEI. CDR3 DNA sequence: TGTGCCAGCAGTGAGACAGGGAAGATCGAGCAGTACTTC. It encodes CASSETGKIEQYF.

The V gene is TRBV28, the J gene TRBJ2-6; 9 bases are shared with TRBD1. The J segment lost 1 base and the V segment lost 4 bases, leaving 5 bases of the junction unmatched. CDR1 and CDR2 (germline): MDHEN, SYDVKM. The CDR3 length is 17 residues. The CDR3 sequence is CASSWGQGTSGANVLTF. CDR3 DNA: TGTGCCAGCAGTTGGGGACAGGGTACTTCTGGGGCCAACGTCCTGACTTTC.

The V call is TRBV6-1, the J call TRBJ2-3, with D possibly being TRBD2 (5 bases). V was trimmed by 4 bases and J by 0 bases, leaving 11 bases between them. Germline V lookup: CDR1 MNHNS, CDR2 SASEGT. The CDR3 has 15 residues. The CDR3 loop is CASSGRLISTDTQYF. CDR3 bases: TGTGCCAGCAGTGGAAGACTAATCAGCACAGATACGCAGTATTTT.

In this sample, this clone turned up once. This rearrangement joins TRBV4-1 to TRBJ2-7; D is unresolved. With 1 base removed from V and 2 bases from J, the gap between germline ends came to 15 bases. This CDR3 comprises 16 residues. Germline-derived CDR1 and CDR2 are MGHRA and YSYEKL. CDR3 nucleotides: TGCGCCAGCAGCCAAGGGTTTCAGAGACAAACCTACGAGCAGTACTTC. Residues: CASSQGFQRQTYEQYF.